This T cell receptor (beta chain) was recorded in a study of blood T cell repertoires in COVID-19. Assay: immunoSEQ multiplex PCR; the TCRdb copy retains only in-frame clones and omits some. Altogether approximately 500,000 clones are present, approximately 83% being singletons, with the ten largest covering 3.2%. CDR3 length: 15 amino acids. Trimming removed 2 bases at V and 5 bases at J, with 14 bases between. The germline V gene encodes CDR1 SGHTA and CDR2 FQGTGA. The source of this sequence is a human donor in a cohort sampled during active COVID-19. The chain uses TRBV7-3 and TRBJ2-3, with D possibly being TRBD2 (6 bases). The sequencing input was peripheral blood. The CDR3 here is CASSLAGRRGDTQYF. In DNA form, the CDR3 reads TGTGCCAGCAGCTTAGCGGGGCGAAGAGGAGATACGCAGTATTTT.